The clone carrying this TCR beta chain was picked up a small number of times. Data came from immunoSEQ multiplex PCR; TCRdb stores just in-frame clones and leaves some out. This sample has roughly 60,000 clones, with approximately 86% found just once. As for time point: after dendritic cell vaccination, including at tumor progression/relapse. Only patients with spare fresh-frozen tumor and over two years of follow-up were included. Isocitrate dehydrogenase mutation was absent in all glioblastoma patients. These data are taken from a study of glioma-infiltrating T cells after dendritic cell vaccination. Germline CDR1 and CDR2: SGHRS and YFSETQ. CDR3 length equals 15 residues. The trim removed 3 bases at V and 5 bases at J, leaving 8 bases unmatched.

V is TRBV5-1 and J is TRBJ1-1, with 9 bases that match TRBD1. The sequences come from blood, collected after dendritic cell vaccination. This receptor was obtained from a human donor with glioblastoma. The CDR3 loop is CASSSTGGTGTEAFF. The CDR3 DNA sequence: TGCGCCAGCAGCTCGACAGGGGGAACGGGAACTGAAGCTTTCTTT.